At least ten counts were recorded for the clone carrying this T cell receptor beta chain. Antigen: not known. The investigators amplified TCR beta CDR3 regions from RNA transcripts. In the first-round RT-PCR of the TCR CDR3, the HTBI primer set was used. One entry per CDR3 protein, called by TCRdb with MiXCR from the multiplex PCR reads. The sample carries some 600,000 distinct CDR3 sequences, roughly 13% recorded once. Orbital computed tomography and thyroid ultrasound, together with serum TRAb and thyroxine and clinical symptoms, were used for diagnoses. Ahead of any ophthalmopathy symptoms, the blood sample was obtained at the first diagnosis of hyperthyroidism. The data originate from a study of T cells in Graves' hyperthyroidism and ophthalmopathy. This CDR3 contains 15 residues. J was trimmed by 4 bases and V by 6 bases; bases with no gene match: 9. Germline V lookup: CDR1 DFQATT, CDR2 SNEGSKA (reference sequence).

Findings and caveats of the study: Ophthalmopathy and stable hyperthyroidism were separated by a 13 V-J model.

This chain connects TRBV20-1 to TRBJ2-1; 10 bases align to TRBD2. The TCR originated in a woman in her thirties with Graves' hyperthyroidism that later progressed to Graves' ophthalmopathy. Sequencing used blood. DNA for the CDR3: TGCAGTGCGACGTCCAGGACTAGCGGATACAATGAGCAGTTCTTC. This encodes CSATSRTSGYNEQFF.